This TCR beta chain originates from a study of shared T cell receptors in the human thymus. Profiled with immunoSEQ multiplex PCR; TCRdb holds only in-frame clones, not every one. This table holds roughly 500,000 clones, 75% to 85% found once. CDR1 and CDR2 from the germline V gene are LNHDA and SQIVND (reference sequence). The CDR3 totals 15 residues. The same specimen was also included in a second study, on human thymus T cells. From that second work: Thymic and blood repertoires showed apparently biased V and J gene usage.

Sequenced input: thymocytes. This chain uses TRBV19 with TRBJ2-1, with D possibly being TRBD1 (5 bases). The source is a boy younger than two with a congenital heart defect. This CDR3 is CASGAVRSSYNEQFF. DNA for the CDR3: TGTGCTAGTGGGGCGGTTAGGAGCTCCTACAATGAGCAGTTCTTC.